The present T cell receptor (beta chain) was sequenced within a study of CD8 T cells in ankylosing spondylitis. The V end was cut by 0 bases, the J end by 0 bases, with 7 bases between. CDR1 and CDR2 (germline): SGHRS, YFSETQ. The CDR3 sequence is 15 residues long. 5'-RACE, quantitative and with molecular barcodes, yielded the TCR beta libraries. TCRdb passed the 5' RACE reads through MiXCR, listing each CDR3 protein once. The table records approximately 440,000 distinct CDR3 sequences, over 15% of them present only once. This clonotype was counted many times. Antigen specificity is unknown. Whole-study results and caveats: A TCR beta motif of eight highly homologous variants appeared characteristic of ankylosing spondylitis blood. There were earlier reports of some motif variants in reactive arthritis synovial fluid and blood. The clones that were linked to disease were reported to be significantly enriched in matched synovial fluid samples from ankylosing spondylitis patients. CD8+ cells made up the disease-linked clones, which were relatively rare in peripheral blood.

J is TRBJ1-3 and V is TRBV5-1; no definite D call. Sample: blood, either unsorted or a sorted T cell fraction (not recorded which). The clonotype was recovered from a male donor with ankylosing spondylitis. This CDR3 is CASSLGSASGNTIYF. In DNA form, the CDR3 reads TGCGCCAGCAGCTTGGGATCCGCCTCTGGAAACACCATATATTTT.